Listed below are T cell receptor beta chains from one sample, sequenced in a study of cytomegalovirus exposure and HLA in healthy donors. Here immunoSEQ multiplex PCR was the method, and the copy in TCRdb shows in-frame clones only, minus some. The sample holds 150,000 to 200,000 clones, around 78% seen once. Material: PBMCs. The receptors stem from a man aged 40-55 years in good health and CMV-seronegative. Both conserved end residues are part of each CDR3. D genes are given only for firm matches. Clone sizes are given selectively: once, few, many, or a class where the clone is expanded.

12	.	TRBV25-1	.	TRBJ1-1	TGTGCCAGCAGCCTTGGCTACACTGAAGCTTTCTTT	CASSLGYTEAFF
15	few	TRBV19	.	TRBJ1-1	TGTGCCAGTAGTATCCTATATGGCCGGGGTACTGAAGCTTTCTTT	CASSILYGRGTEAFF
15	.	TRBV9	TRBD1	TRBJ2-3	TGTGCCAGCAGCGTAGGGACAGGGGGCACAGATACGCAGTATTTT	CASSVGTGGTDTQYF
15	.	TRBV11-1	.	TRBJ1-1	TGTGCCAGCAGCGCGGACATCCCTGGGGACACTGAAGCTTTCTTT	CASSADIPGDTEAFF
17	few	TRBV7-6	TRBD2	TRBJ2-2	TGTGCCAGCAGCAGGACTAGCGGGAGGGCTGTGGCCGGGGAGCTGTTTTTT	CASSRTSGRAVAGELFF
16	once	TRBV5-1	.	TRBJ1-1	TGCGCCAGCAGCTTGGTCGGTGCAGGTTTGAACACTGAAGCTTTCTTT	CASSLVGAGLNTEAFF
15	.	TRBV10-3	.	TRBJ2-2	TGTGCCATCAGTCCCGGACAGACAAACACCGGGGAGCTGTTTTTT	CAISPGQTNTGELFF
14	.	TRBV27	TRBD1	TRBJ2-7	TGTGCCAGCAGTTTAAGTACAGGGGATAGCGAGCAGTACTTC	CASSLSTGDSEQYF
17	few	TRBV30	TRBD2	TRBJ2-7	TGTGCCTGGGCATTGGGTTCCTACGGGAGGGCCGCGGTCGAGCAGTACTTC	CAWALGSYGRAAVEQYF
17	few	TRBV11-1	TRBD2	TRBJ2-2	TGTGCCAGCAGCTTAATTTCGGCGGGGGGAAGGTCCGGGGAGCTGTTTTTT	CASSLISAGGRSGELFF
15	.	TRBV2	TRBD2	TRBJ2-3	TGTGCCAGCAACCGGGAGGATTTTTTCACAGATACGCAGTATTTT	CASNREDFFTDTQYF
16	few	TRBV14	TRBD1	TRBJ1-1	TGTGCCAGCAGACCTGACAGGGGGCTTGGGAACACTGAAGCTTTCTTT	CASRPDRGLGNTEAFF
13	few	TRBV29-1	.	TRBJ1-3	TGCAGCGTTGATGCGGGAGCTGGAAACACCATATATTTT	CSVDAGAGNTIYF
14	.	TRBV7-9	.	TRBJ2-4	TGTGCCAGCAGCCTAGGGGCAGGGTGGGACATTCAGTACTTC	CASSLGAGWDIQYF
16	few	TRBV29-1	TRBD1	TRBJ1-1	TGCAGCGTTGAAGATGTCGGCAGGGGGCAAGTCACTGAAGCTTTCTTT	CSVEDVGRGQVTEAFF
13	few	TRBV11-1	.	TRBJ1-1	TGTGCCAGCAGCCACGACACGAACACTGAAGCTTTCTTT	CASSHDTNTEAFF
15	.	TRBV6-5	.	TRBJ1-5	TGTGCCAGCAGTTACTCTGTCGCACTCAATCAGCCCCAGCATTTT	CASSYSVALNQPQHF